The clone carrying this T cell receptor (beta chain) turned up a few times. Its antigen remains unidentified. The study ran its PCR with 60 Vbeta and 13 Jbeta primers. Assay used: immunoSEQ multiplex PCR; TCRdb lists only in-frame clones, some missing. Of approximately 100,000 clones detected, roughly 70% appear once; the ten largest clones hold less than 2.5%. The data were obtained in a study of cytomegalovirus exposure and HLA in healthy donors. Study-wide background: Earlier, 100 million to 130 million unique TCR beta sequences were recovered from about 200 million T cells by an analysis.

Germline CDR1 MDHEN, CDR2 SYDVKM. Trimming removed 4 bases from V and 0 bases from J, with 10 bases in between. The CDR3 loop spans 15 amino acids. Study outcomes and limitations: Earlier analysis looked at TCR beta V segments, and most were productive about 90% or about 30% of the time. TRBV6-2, TRBV6-3 and some other V segments were excluded as indistinguishable. The classifier was said to identify cytomegalovirus status with high specificity and sensitivity.

V is TRBV28 and J is TRBJ1-3; D may be TRBD1 (6 bases). Specimen: PBMCs. The TCR comes from a man in his fifties or sixties in good health and CMV-seronegative. DNA for the CDR3: TGTGCCAGCAGTTCGATAGGGGGCTCTGGAAACACCATATATTTT. This encodes CASSSIGGSGNTIYF.